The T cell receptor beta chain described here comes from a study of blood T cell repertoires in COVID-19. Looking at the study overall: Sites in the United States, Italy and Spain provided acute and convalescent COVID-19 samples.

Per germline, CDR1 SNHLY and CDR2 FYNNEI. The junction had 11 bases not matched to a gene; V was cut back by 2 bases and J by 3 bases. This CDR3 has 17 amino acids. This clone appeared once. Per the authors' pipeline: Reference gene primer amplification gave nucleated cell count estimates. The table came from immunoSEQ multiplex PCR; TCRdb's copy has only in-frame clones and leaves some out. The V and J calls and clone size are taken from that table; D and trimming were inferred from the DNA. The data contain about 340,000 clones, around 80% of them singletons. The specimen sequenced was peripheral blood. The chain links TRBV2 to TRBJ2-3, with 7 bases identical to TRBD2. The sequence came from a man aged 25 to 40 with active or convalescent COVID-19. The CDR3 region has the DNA TGTGCCAGCAGTGAACCTTTGGGGGGAGGGAGGACAGATACGCAGTATTTT. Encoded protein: CASSEPLGGGRTDTQYF.